Here is one TCR beta chain with its context. This sample was taken from a study of blood T cell repertoires in COVID-19. Authors' processing steps: Reference gene primer amplification gave nucleated cell count estimates. The repertoire was sequenced with immunoSEQ multiplex PCR; TCRdb's copy has only in-frame clones and lacks some. V, J and clone size are those of that table, while D and trimming were read from the DNA. The repertoire includes some 270,000 clones, over 75% of them detected once, and approximately 9.6% sits in the top ten. Living in 25 or so US areas, the participants were between roughly 18 and 89 years of age. V lost 7 bases, J lost 4 bases, and 6 bases stayed unmatched. The germline CDR1 and CDR2 sequences are SQVTM and ANQGSEA. This CDR3 contains 12 residues.

This clonotype was obtained from a woman aged 45 to 65 with acute COVID-19. Sequenced sample: PBMCs or T cells enriched from blood (not recorded which). This rearrangement joins TRBV29-1 to TRBJ2-5, with 7 nucleotides matching TRBD2. The CDR3 loop reads CSAGRERETQYF. In nucleotides, the CDR3 is TGCAGCGCAGGGAGGGAGCGAGAGACCCAGTACTTC.